This T cell receptor (beta chain) was captured by sequencing in a study of T cells in Graves' hyperthyroidism and ophthalmopathy. Remarks on this clonotype: An end of the junction does not agree with germline; a read error may underlie this.

Amplification yielded TCR beta CDR3 regions, with RNA transcripts as the source. During a first-round RT-PCR of the TCR CDR3, the HTBI primer set was used. Each CDR3 protein is one row after TCRdb ran MiXCR on the multiplex PCR reads. Of around 350,000 distinct CDR3 sequences in the sample, about 18% are singletons; the top ten hold 3.7%. The CDR3 has 14 residues. Germline CDR1 is MNHEY and CDR2 is SMNVEV (reference sequence). Each patient was aged 18 to 65 and had newly diagnosed hyperthyroidism of under 2 months' duration. Sequenced input: blood. The clonotype originates from a woman between 18 and 29 years old with Graves' hyperthyroidism. V usage is TRBV27 and J usage is TRBJ1-5, with TRBD1 as a possible D gene (5 bases). The CDR3 is CASRPTSGHQPQHF. CDR3 sequence (DNA): TGTGCCAGCAGACCGACATCGGGGCATCAGCCTCAGCATTTT.